The following is a T cell receptor beta chain sequence with its context. Its specific antigen is unknown. Base qualities were left out, and no much larger clone turns up one base away. These data are taken from a study of shared clonotypes between healthy human individuals (dated by TCRdb to about 2020). Context from the whole study: A few men and a couple of women, aged 18 to 49 years, made up the cohort. For each donor, three plates each were used for CD4 naive and CD4 memory, two plates were used for CD8 naive, and one plate was used for CD8 memory. Different laboratories and diverse techniques were used to prepare libraries and sequence TCR repertoires, to increase sequencing depth and limit assay-specific biases. To estimate repertoire size and how much clonotypes are shared between individuals, the study performed deep sequencing of blood TCR repertoires from a handful of healthy adults. Each donor's leukapheresis produced roughly between about 0.85 and 10 billion PBMCs.

Healthy HIV-negative adults with no recently reported acute infections or vaccinations were included as donors. All donors were Caucasian adults living in Nashville, Tennessee, USA. CD4+ T cells were enriched by magnetic negative selection; naive cells were then positively selected on CD45RA, and the negative fraction formed the memory subset. Blood was obtained by leukapheresis, after which PBMCs were separated by Ficoll-Histopaque density gradient centrifugation and cryopreserved in liquid nitrogen vapor phase. Analytical flow cytometry was used to check the purity and quantity of each magnetically sorted T cell population. Genomic DNA was isolated from each sorted fraction and quantified by UV absorbance on a Nanodrop 2000c. The germline V gene sets CDR1 to SGHAT and CDR2 to FQNNGV. The CDR3 goes from the cysteine to the phenylalanine over 15 residues. Only the CDR3 DNA is retained, 45 bases long and in frame from the first base. At the junction V is shortened by 2 bases and J by 6 bases; bases outside the gene matches: 5.

Using the deep immunoSEQ assay, TCR CDR3 regions were amplified from genomic DNA by multiplex PCR. Extracted genomic DNA from each cell subset was spread evenly across all wells of several immunoSEQ 96-well plates, with each plate serving as a replicate. For sorted subsets, each replicate PCR was loaded with 200 ng genomic DNA, equivalent to about 30,000 T cell genomes. The purified libraries were quantified using a Qubit 3.0 fluorometer, sized with a Bioanalyzer 2100, and then quantified again using the KAPA Library Quantification kit. Every immunoSEQ 96-well plate was sequenced on a separate single-read 150-cycle Illumina NextSeq 550 flow cell. Processing in the source paper ran as follows. Because only junctional sequences without quality scores were contained in the immunoSEQ output, filtering matching that applied to full-length reads could not be performed. Sequences were annotated with PyIR, a Python wrapper for IgBLAST v1.9, and V/J genes and CDR3 were assigned using IMGT germline references. Reads were removed for weak V/J assignments (E-value above 1e-6), missing CDR3, stop codons, out-of-frame junctions, or ambiguous translated residues. V3J clonotypes were defined by identical inferred V gene, J gene, and CDR3 amino acid sequence. To compute the percentage overlap between repertoires, the number of shared unique clonotypes was divided by the size of the smaller repertoire. Richness of each repertoire was evaluated using RTK rarefaction, the Chao1 estimator, and Recon v2.1 estimates of unobserved clonotypes. Generation probabilities were computed with OLGA for all TCRbeta clonotypes obtained by the gDNA method from several donors. TCRdb retrieved this table from immuneACCESS and kept in-frame rearrangements only. Not all clones are present; in checked studies, unresolved V genes account for under half, and no reason is known for the remainder. V and J calls and clone size follow that table, whereas D and trimming were derived from the DNA. The sample data list about 2.4 million clones, and more than 80% of these were observed just once. The leading ten clones occupy under 0.15% of the sample.

The research as a whole found: About 5% of naive CD4, roughly 3.6% of naive CD8, approximately 2.2% of memory CD4, and more than 0.35% of memory CD8 clonotypes were shared across several donors. Compared with non-shared clonotypes, the clonotypes found in all four sorted-subset donors had higher generation probabilities. Sampling was restricted to blood, and TCR repertoires in tissues likely differ from the TCR repertoires found in blood. Incomplete sequencing was indicated by rarefaction of sorted-subset datasets, despite the large sequencing depth. Based on pairwise subsampling, the degree of clonotype sharing among donors was expected to be affected by sequencing depth. Larger estimated clonotype richness was generally found for naive subsets than for memory subsets. Because the study included only a small number of donors, the genetic and exposure-history diversity represented was limited.

This clonotype was obtained from a man between 18 and 29 years old in good health. Recombination linked TRBV11-2 to TRBJ1-5, and TRBD1 matches 9 of the central bases. The sample consisted of naive CD4+ T cells sorted from blood. What this sample's cell subset or site label stands for: CD45RA+ positively selected. The sequence in DNA is TGTGCCAGCAGCTTATCGGGGACAGGGTTTCAGCCCCAGCATTTT. Translated, this is CASSLSGTGFQPQHF.